The clone carrying this T cell receptor (beta chain) was observed at least ten times. Antigen: not known. Deletions cut 0 bases from V and 5 bases from J, with 7 bases between. The length of the CDR3 is 13 residues. Germline CDR1 is MRHNA and CDR2 is SNTAGT. The entry originates in a study of identical twins. Notes on the study in general: Fewer insertions characterized abundant cord blood beta clonotypes, whereas memory repertoires showed none.

TCRdb re-called the 5' RACE reads with MiXCR, one entry per CDR3 protein. The data hold roughly 230,000 distinct CDR3 sequences, with about 8.3% observed a single time. These data are also associated with another study on yellow fever vaccine responses in identical twins.

This chain links TRBV6-4 with TRBJ1-1; D gene ambiguous. This clonotype originated in a woman aged 18-29 years in good health. The sample taken for sequencing was CD8+ T cells sorted from blood. This CDR3 is CASSDSEETEAFF. DNA of the CDR3: TGTGCCAGCAGTGACTCAGAGGAGACTGAAGCTTTCTTT.